The clone carrying this TCR beta chain occurred a few times. Data came from immunoSEQ multiplex PCR; TCRdb stores just in-frame clones and leaves some out. The repertoire holds some 200,000 clones, with roughly 76% as singletons. The sample comes from a study of blood T cell repertoires in COVID-19. Study summary: Sources were T cells, B-cell-depleted T cells, or PBMCs; the material itself was cDNA or gDNA.

The source material was peripheral blood. The source of this sequence is a woman aged 40-49 years with COVID-19, enrolled during active disease.

CDR3 sequence: CASSLYSGIQYF. In DNA form, the CDR3 reads TGTGCCAGCAGCTTATATTCGGGCATTCAGTACTTC. The V and J genes are TRBV7-8 and TRBJ2-4; D remains ambiguous. The CDR3 loop spans 12 amino acids. Trimming took 2 bases from V and 9 from J, leaving 8 bases between them. CDR1 and CDR2 (germline): SGHVS, FQNEAQ.